This is a list of T cell receptor beta chains from one sample in a study of T cell responses to AZD1222 COVID-19 vaccine. The table came from immunoSEQ multiplex PCR; TCRdb's copy has only in-frame clones and leaves some out. The repertoire has 90,000 to 150,000 clones, over 80% of them found once; the top ten carry 6% to 9%. This sample comprised peripheral blood, obtained 28 days after the second AZD1222 dose. Every receptor here comes from an adult who received the AZD1222 COVID-19 vaccine. Each CDR3 is given with its conserved first and last residue. Each record gives: V gene, J gene, clone size, D gene, CDR3 DNA, CDR3 protein. D genes are given only for firm matches. Rows give clone size only sometimes, using once, few, many, or a class for an expanded clone.

V gene: TRBV6-5; J gene: TRBJ1-2; clone size: NA; D gene: NA; CDR3 DNA: TGTGCCAGCAGACCCTGGACAGACTATGGCTACACCTTC; CDR3 protein: CASRPWTDYGYTF
V gene: TRBV18; J gene: TRBJ1-2; clone size: NA; D gene: TRBD1; CDR3 DNA: TGTGCCAGCTCACCCGGACAGGGAGGAAACTATGGCTACACCTTC; CDR3 protein: CASSPGQGGNYGYTF
V gene: TRBV28; J gene: TRBJ2-7; clone size: NA; D gene: NA; CDR3 DNA: TGTGCCAGCAGCTCCCCCCGGACAACCCTCTACGAGCAGTACTTC; CDR3 protein: CASSSPRTTLYEQYF
V gene: TRBV19; J gene: TRBJ2-2; clone size: NA; D gene: NA; CDR3 DNA: TGTGCCAGTAGCCGTTCGATGGCAGCCACCGGGGAGCTGTTTTTT; CDR3 protein: CASSRSMAATGELFF
V gene: TRBV5-4; J gene: TRBJ2-3; clone size: NA; D gene: TRBD1; CDR3 DNA: TGTGCCAGCAGCCCGGGACAGGGGAGCACAGATACGCAGTATTTT; CDR3 protein: CASSPGQGSTDTQYF
V gene: TRBV6-5; J gene: TRBJ2-7; clone size: NA; D gene: NA; CDR3 DNA: TGTGCCAGCAGCTCCCCTGCCAGGGGAGGCGAGCAGTACTTC; CDR3 protein: CASSSPARGGEQYF
V gene: TRBV5-1; J gene: TRBJ1-6; clone size: NA; D gene: TRBD1; CDR3 DNA: TGCGCCAGCAGCCAGACAGGGGCGCCCGATTCACCCCTCCACTTT; CDR3 protein: CASSQTGAPDSPLHF
V gene: TRBV3-1/TRBV3-2; J gene: TRBJ2-5; clone size: NA; D gene: NA; CDR3 DNA: TGTGCCAGCAGCCACCAGACAGGTCAAGAGACCCAGTACTTC; CDR3 protein: CASSHQTGQETQYF
V gene: TRBV6-5; J gene: TRBJ1-5; clone size: NA; D gene: TRBD1; CDR3 DNA: TGTGCCAGCAGGGGTGGAGACAGGGGTGATCAGCCCCAGCATTTT; CDR3 protein: CASRGGDRGDQPQHF
V gene: TRBV5-8; J gene: TRBJ2-2; clone size: NA; D gene: NA; CDR3 DNA: TGTGCCAGCAGCTTGTACTCGGGAGCTCAGAACACCGGGGAGCTGTTTTTT; CDR3 protein: CASSLYSGAQNTGELFF
V gene: TRBV3-1/TRBV3-2; J gene: TRBJ2-7; clone size: NA; D gene: NA; CDR3 DNA: TGTGCCAGCAGCCCACAGGTCCTTAAGCGCGAGCAGTACTTC; CDR3 protein: CASSPQVLKREQYF
V gene: TRBV28; J gene: TRBJ1-2; clone size: NA; D gene: TRBD1; CDR3 DNA: TGTGCCAGCACCGTAGGGACAGGCGCCATCCTCTATGGCTACACCTTC; CDR3 protein: CASTVGTGAILYGYTF
V gene: TRBV27; J gene: TRBJ1-6; clone size: NA; D gene: TRBD1; CDR3 DNA: TGTGCCAGCAGTTTATATAAGGGGGCTGGGAATTCACCCCTCCACTTT; CDR3 protein: CASSLYKGAGNSPLHF
V gene: TRBV3-1/TRBV3-2; J gene: TRBJ2-7; clone size: NA; D gene: NA; CDR3 DNA: TGTGCCAGCAGCCAAGTATGGGACACAGCCTACGAGCAGTACTTC; CDR3 protein: CASSQVWDTAYEQYF
V gene: TRBV27; J gene: TRBJ2-1; clone size: once; D gene: NA; CDR3 DNA: TGTGCCAGCAGTTTATGGAACTCCTACAATGAGCAGTTCTTC; CDR3 protein: CASSLWNSYNEQFF
V gene: TRBV15; J gene: TRBJ2-1; clone size: NA; D gene: NA; CDR3 DNA: TGTGCCACCAGCAGAGATAACGGCCCTGGCTCCTACAATGAGCAGTTCTTC; CDR3 protein: CATSRDNGPGSYNEQFF
V gene: TRBV5-6; J gene: TRBJ1-6; clone size: NA; D gene: NA; CDR3 DNA: TGTGCCAGCAGCTCGTCGGTCAGACGCCTCCACTTT; CDR3 protein: CASSSSVRRLHF
V gene: TRBV5-1; J gene: TRBJ2-5; clone size: once; D gene: NA; CDR3 DNA: TGCGCCAGCAGCCTTGGCCTGGTCTACGGGTACCAAGAGACCCAGTACTTC; CDR3 protein: CASSLGLVYGYQETQYF
V gene: TRBV3-1/TRBV3-2; J gene: TRBJ1-1; clone size: NA; D gene: NA; CDR3 DNA: TGTGCCAGCAGTTCGACCGGAGGGCCCGACGGCAAAGCTTTCTTT; CDR3 protein: CASSSTGGPDGKAFF
V gene: TRBV18; J gene: TRBJ1-1; clone size: NA; D gene: TRBD1; CDR3 DNA: TGTGCCAGCTCACTCGACCAGGGGGCGCGAACTGAAGCTTTCTTT; CDR3 protein: CASSLDQGARTEAFF
V gene: TRBV28; J gene: TRBJ1-4; clone size: NA; D gene: TRBD1; CDR3 DNA: TGTGCCAGCAAGGACAGGGGAACTGAAAAACTGTTTTTT; CDR3 protein: CASKDRGTEKLFF
V gene: TRBV7-6; J gene: TRBJ2-1; clone size: NA; D gene: NA; CDR3 DNA: TGTGCCAGCAGACCGGGAGCGCACAATGAGCAGTTCTTC; CDR3 protein: CASRPGAHNEQFF
V gene: TRBV5-5; J gene: TRBJ2-7; clone size: NA; D gene: NA; CDR3 DNA: TGTGCCAGCAGCTTGGGGGACTGGCGGGACGAGCAGTACTTC; CDR3 protein: CASSLGDWRDEQYF
V gene: TRBV5-4; J gene: TRBJ2-3; clone size: NA; D gene: NA; CDR3 DNA: TGTGCCAGCAGCCTTCGTGGGGATAGCACAGATACGCAGTATTTT; CDR3 protein: CASSLRGDSTDTQYF
V gene: TRBV6-5; J gene: TRBJ1-1; clone size: NA; D gene: TRBD1; CDR3 DNA: TGTGCCGGTCAGAGACAGGGGGCGACTGAAGCTTTCTTT; CDR3 protein: CAGQRQGATEAFF
V gene: TRBV18; J gene: TRBJ1-1; clone size: NA; D gene: NA; CDR3 DNA: TGTGCCAGCTCACAATCCGGCATGAACACTGAAGCTTTCTTT; CDR3 protein: CASSQSGMNTEAFF
V gene: TRBV5-8; J gene: TRBJ1-5; clone size: NA; D gene: NA; CDR3 DNA: TGTGCCAGCAGCTTGGACTGGACAGGCAATCAGCCCCAGCATTTT; CDR3 protein: CASSLDWTGNQPQHF
V gene: TRBV9; J gene: TRBJ1-6; clone size: NA; D gene: NA; CDR3 DNA: TGTGCCAGCAGCGGTGACAGTGCCTTCGGGTCACCCCTCCACTTT; CDR3 protein: CASSGDSAFGSPLHF
V gene: TRBV6-5; J gene: TRBJ1-3; clone size: NA; D gene: NA; CDR3 DNA: TGTGCCAGCAGAGACCTCAAGAGCTCTGGAAACACCATATATTTT; CDR3 protein: CASRDLKSSGNTIYF
V gene: TRBV28; J gene: TRBJ2-5; clone size: once; D gene: TRBD2; CDR3 DNA: TGTGCCAGCACGAGAGCGGGAGGGCCGGGAGTGGAGACCCAGTACTTC; CDR3 protein: CASTRAGGPGVETQYF
V gene: TRBV4-1; J gene: TRBJ1-1; clone size: NA; D gene: NA; CDR3 DNA: TGCGCCAGCAGCAGGACAGTAAACACTGAAGCTTTCTTT; CDR3 protein: CASSRTVNTEAFF
V gene: TRBV4-1; J gene: TRBJ2-1; clone size: once; D gene: TRBD1; CDR3 DNA: TGCGCCAGCAGCCAAGGGACAGGTAACAATGAGCAGTTCTTC; CDR3 protein: CASSQGTGNNEQFF
V gene: TRBV19; J gene: TRBJ2-3; clone size: NA; D gene: NA; CDR3 DNA: TGTGCCAGTAGTATAGATCGGGGGACACCCACAGATACGCAGTATTTT; CDR3 protein: CASSIDRGTPTDTQYF
V gene: TRBV7-2; J gene: TRBJ1-3; clone size: NA; D gene: NA; CDR3 DNA: TGTGCCAGCAGCTTAGAGAGCTCTCACTCTGGAAACACCATATATTTT; CDR3 protein: CASSLESSHSGNTIYF
V gene: TRBV29-1; J gene: TRBJ2-2; clone size: NA; D gene: TRBD2; CDR3 DNA: TGCAGCGCGCGAGGACTAGCACAAGGAATTGTCGCCGGGGAGCTGTTTTTT; CDR3 protein: CSARGLAQGIVAGELFF
V gene: TRBV27; J gene: TRBJ1-1; clone size: NA; D gene: NA; CDR3 DNA: TGTGCCAGCAGTTTGGGCAGATCCTTTGAAGCTTTCTTT; CDR3 protein: CASSLGRSFEAFF
V gene: TRBV7-2; J gene: TRBJ2-6; clone size: NA; D gene: NA; CDR3 DNA: TGTGCCAGCAGCTTACGGGAGTGGGGGGGCCGTGGGGCCAACGTCCTGACTTTC; CDR3 protein: CASSLREWGGRGANVLTF
V gene: TRBV18; J gene: TRBJ1-6; clone size: NA; D gene: NA; CDR3 DNA: TGTGCCAGCTCACCGGGGGTCCGGGGTCCCCTCCACTTT; CDR3 protein: CASSPGVRGPLHF
V gene: TRBV19; J gene: TRBJ1-5; clone size: NA; D gene: NA; CDR3 DNA: TGTGCCAGTAGTATATTTATCGGGGGGCGGTATCAGCCCCAGCATTTT; CDR3 protein: CASSIFIGGRYQPQHF
V gene: TRBV9; J gene: TRBJ2-7; clone size: NA; D gene: NA; CDR3 DNA: TGTGCCAGCAGCGGTTCGTTGCAGGGCCCCTACGAGCAGTACTTC; CDR3 protein: CASSGSLQGPYEQYF
V gene: TRBV14; J gene: TRBJ2-2; clone size: NA; D gene: NA; CDR3 DNA: TGTGCCAGCAGCCACCAAAGGACCGGGGAGCTGTTTTTT; CDR3 protein: CASSHQRTGELFF
V gene: TRBV28; J gene: TRBJ2-2; clone size: NA; D gene: NA; CDR3 DNA: TGTGCCAGCAGCAAGACCAGGTTCGGGGAGCTGTTTTTT; CDR3 protein: CASSKTRFGELFF
V gene: TRBV20-1; J gene: TRBJ1-5; clone size: NA; D gene: NA; CDR3 DNA: TGCAGTGCTAGTAGCCGAGGGGACAATCAGCCCCAGCATTTT; CDR3 protein: CSASSRGDNQPQHF
V gene: TRBV3-1/TRBV3-2; J gene: TRBJ2-7; clone size: NA; D gene: NA; CDR3 DNA: TGTGCCAGCAGCCAAGGCGGTGGCGCGACTTACGAGCAGTACTTC; CDR3 protein: CASSQGGGATYEQYF
V gene: TRBV6-2/TRBV6-3; J gene: TRBJ1-5; clone size: NA; D gene: TRBD1; CDR3 DNA: TGTGCCAGCAGTTACAAGGGACAGACTCTAAGCAATCAGCCCCAGCATTTT; CDR3 protein: CASSYKGQTLSNQPQHF
V gene: TRBV5-4; J gene: TRBJ1-2; clone size: NA; D gene: NA; CDR3 DNA: TGTGCCAGCAGGCAAGCGGACTATGGCTACACCTTC; CDR3 protein: CASRQADYGYTF
V gene: TRBV9; J gene: TRBJ2-3; clone size: NA; D gene: TRBD2; CDR3 DNA: TGTGCCAGCAGCGTATTGAGCGGGGGGAAAGATACGCAGTATTTT; CDR3 protein: CASSVLSGGKDTQYF
V gene: TRBV2; J gene: TRBJ2-2; clone size: NA; D gene: NA; CDR3 DNA: TGTGCCAGCAGCCAGGGCACAGGGCCGAACACCGGGGAGCTGTTTTTT; CDR3 protein: CASSQGTGPNTGELFF
V gene: TRBV9; J gene: TRBJ2-2; clone size: NA; D gene: NA; CDR3 DNA: TGTGCCAGCAGCGTAGACCTAACCGGGGAGCTGTTTTTT; CDR3 protein: CASSVDLTGELFF
V gene: TRBV19; J gene: TRBJ1-1; clone size: NA; D gene: NA; CDR3 DNA: TGTGCCACCACGTACGACAGGCACACTGAAGCTTTCTTT; CDR3 protein: CATTYDRHTEAFF
V gene: TRBV10-3; J gene: TRBJ1-1; clone size: NA; D gene: TRBD1; CDR3 DNA: TGTGCCAGCGTCCGACAGGGGAGAACTGAAGCTTTCTTT; CDR3 protein: CASVRQGRTEAFF
V gene: TRBV19; J gene: TRBJ2-3; clone size: NA; D gene: NA; CDR3 DNA: TGTGCCAGTAGTAGCGTCCGCACAGATACGCAGTATTTT; CDR3 protein: CASSSVRTDTQYF
V gene: TRBV7-9; J gene: TRBJ1-2; clone size: NA; D gene: NA; CDR3 DNA: TGTGCCAGCAGCTTAGAGGTGGGGATTGCCTATGGCTACACCTTC; CDR3 protein: CASSLEVGIAYGYTF
V gene: TRBV6-6; J gene: TRBJ2-2; clone size: NA; D gene: TRBD2; CDR3 DNA: TGTGCCAGCGGGCGGGACTACTACACCGGGGAGCTGTTTTTT; CDR3 protein: CASGRDYYTGELFF
V gene: TRBV25-1; J gene: TRBJ1-2; clone size: once; D gene: TRBD1; CDR3 DNA: TGTGCCAGCAGTTCATCTTCCCTGGGACAGGGGGAAGGCTACACCTTC; CDR3 protein: CASSSSSLGQGEGYTF